What follows are 22 T cell receptor beta chains derived from one specimen sequenced in a study of CD8+ T cells in alopecia areata. Specified treatment: oral pan-JAK inhibitor, 5-10 mg twice daily. Following RNA extraction, reverse transcription yielded cDNA that acted as the sequencing template. TCRdb's copy holds only in-frame clones and misses some; the assay was immunoSEQ multiplex PCR. The sample includes about 220,000 clones, under 75% of them seen just once. Sequenced here: CD4+ T cells sorted from blood, sampled at week 4, from a patient treated with tofacitinib. All receptors come from a human donor with alopecia areata.

This chain uses TRBV6-5 with TRBJ1-1; no reliable D call. Trimming left V 0 bases short and J 0 bases short, with 8 bases between. The germline V gene encodes CDR1 MNHEY and CDR2 SVGAGI. The CDR3 is 15 residues long. This CDR3 reads CASSYSMTVNTEAFF. The CDR3 DNA follows: TGTGCCAGCAGTTACTCGATGACCGTGAACACTGAAGCTTTCTTT.

The rearrangement links TRBV13 to TRBJ2-5, with D perhaps TRBD2 (6 bases). The V gene lost 2 bases and the J gene lost 7 bases, with 8 bases spanning the gap. Germline CDR1 is PRHDT and CDR2 is FYEKMQ (reference sequence). CDR3 length: 12 residues. The CDR3: CASSLRRGTQYF. The CDR3 bases are TGTGCCAGCAGCTTAAGGCGGGGGACCCAGTACTTC. The complete variable domain, with remaining parts taken from reference TRBV13 and TRBJ2-5, reads AAGVIQSPRHLIKEKRETATLKCYPIPRHDTVYWYQQGPGQDPQFLISFYEKMQSDKGSIPDRFSAQQFSDYHSELNMSSLELGDSALYFCASSLRRGTQYFGPGTRLLVL.

The V and J genes are TRBV6-1 and TRBJ2-7; 8 nucleotides align to TRBD2. Germline V lookup: CDR1 MNHNS, CDR2 SASEGT. This CDR3 contains 14 residues. V dropped 6 bases and J dropped 6; count of bases not matched to a gene: 10. The CDR3 spells CASRTPGLEGEQYF. The CDR3 DNA is TGTGCCAGCAGAACGCCGGGACTAGAGGGCGAGCAGTACTTC.

This chain links TRBV18 with TRBJ2-5, with 16 nucleotides matching TRBD2. The CDR3 consists of 18 residues. Germline V lookup: CDR1 KGHSH, CDR2 LQKENI. The junction had 8 bases not matched to a gene; V was cut back by 3 bases and J by 4 bases. The CDR3 DNA reads as TGTGCCAGCTCACCGACCGGGACTAGCGGGGGGGCGCGAGAGACCCAGTACTTC. The encoded protein is CASSPTGTSGGARETQYF.

This chain links TRBV6-5 with TRBJ1-2; D is ambiguous. Trimming removed 7 bases at V and 0 bases at J, with 3 bases between. CDR3 size: 11 residues. Germline V gives CDR1 MNHEY, CDR2 SVGAGI. CDR3 loop: CASMTNYGYTF. The DNA of the CDR3 is TGTGCCAGCATGACTAACTATGGCTACACCTTC.

V is TRBV18 and J is TRBJ2-3, with a weak D call TRBD2 (6 bases). Per the germline V gene, CDR1 is KGHSH and CDR2 is LQKENI. The CDR3 runs 13 residues. V shed 6 bases and J shed 3 bases, with 10 bases lying between them. CDR3: CASSTGTTDTQYF. CDR3 nucleotides: TGTGCCAGCTCCACCGGGACTACAGATACGCAGTATTTT. Looking up the rest from reference TRBV18 and TRBJ2-3 gives the full variable domain: NAGVMQNPRHLVRRRGQEARLRCSPMKGHSHVYWYRQLPEEGLKFMVYLQKENIIDESGMPKERFSAEFPKEGPSILRIQQVVRGDSAAYFCASSTGTTDTQYFGPGTRLTVL.

The chain has TRBV4-1 and TRBJ1-2, with TRBD1 identical over 7 bases. From germline, CDR1 is MGHRA and CDR2 YSYEKL. The CDR3 spans 14 residues. Unmatched junction bases numbered 12, after V lost 8 bases and J lost 6 bases. In nucleotides, the CDR3 is TGCGCCAGCGGCCTAGACAGGGCTGGGGATGGCTACACCTTC. Protein: CASGLDRAGDGYTF.

The gene calls are TRBV29-1 and TRBJ2-2, with a weak D call TRBD1 (5 bases). Trimming removed 4 bases from V and 1 base from J, with 7 bases in between. Germline V gene sequence: CDR1 SQVTM, CDR2 ANQGSEA. This CDR3 comprises 13 residues. Here the CDR3 reads CSVAGKNTGELFF. CDR3 nucleotide sequence: TGCAGCGTTGCAGGGAAGAACACCGGGGAGCTGTTTTTT.

V gene TRBV29-1 combines with J gene TRBJ1-1; unclear D gene. This CDR3 comprises 12 residues. V was trimmed by 4 bases and J by 3 bases, leaving 9 bases between them. Germline CDR1 is SQVTM and CDR2 is ANQGSEA. CDR3: CSVGRRDTEAFF. The CDR3 DNA sequence: TGCAGCGTTGGACGAAGGGACACTGAAGCTTTCTTT.

The gene calls are TRBV30 and TRBJ1-1; D uncertain. This CDR3 comprises 13 residues. Per the germline V gene, CDR1 is GTSNPN and CDR2 is SVGIG (reference sequence). Trimming took off 2 bases at V and 2 bases at J, with 9 bases between the two ends. The CDR3 loop reads CAWSRILNTEAFF. As DNA, the CDR3 is TGTGCCTGGAGTAGGATATTAAACACTGAAGCTTTCTTT.

The genes are TRBV7-2 and TRBJ1-6, with D uncertain. CDR3 length: 15 amino acids. V lost 7 bases and J lost 7, with 17 bases in between. Germline V lookup: CDR1 SGHTA, CDR2 FQGNSA. For the CDR3, the DNA is TGTGCCAGCAAAAGACTGCAGAGTACAAATTCACCCCTCCACTTT. Translation gives CASKRLQSTNSPLHF.

The chain is built from TRBV15 and TRBJ2-1; 11 bases are a match to TRBD2. The CDR3 has 18 residues. The germline CDR1 and CDR2 sequences are LNHNV and YYDKDF (reference sequence). V lost 5 bases to trimming and J lost 8 bases; unmatched junction nucleotides: 17. CDR3 in amino acids: CATSFPLGVAGGQDEQFF. For the CDR3, the DNA is TGTGCCACCAGCTTCCCCCTTGGTGTAGCGGGGGGGCAAGATGAGCAGTTCTTC.

Only a few counts were recorded for this clone. This chain connects TRBV10-2 to TRBJ2-1, with 8 nucleotides matching TRBD2. The V and J ends lost 5 bases and 0 bases, in that order; junction bases with no gene match: 3. The CDR3 contains 15 residues. Germline V gives CDR1 WSHSY, CDR2 SAAADI. The CDR3 region is CASSIAGSSYNEQFF. As DNA, the CDR3 is TGCGCCAGCAGTATAGCGGGGAGCTCCTACAATGAGCAGTTCTTC.

This clone showed up just a few times. This chain connects TRBV29-1 to TRBJ1-1; D might be TRBD1 (5 bases). The length of the CDR3 is 13 residues. The V gene lost 4 bases and the J gene lost 4 bases, with 13 bases spanning the gap. Germline values: CDR1 SQVTM, CDR2 ANQGSEA. The chain's CDR3 is CSVAAGTRTEAFF. The CDR3 DNA sequence: TGCAGCGTTGCGGCCGGGACTCGCACTGAAGCTTTCTTT.

The V call is TRBV25-1, the J call TRBJ2-2; D might be TRBD2 (6 bases). Deletions cut 8 bases from V and 2 bases from J, with 12 bases between. This CDR3 contains 14 residues. In germline, CDR1 is MGHDK, CDR2 SYGVNS. The CDR3 region has the DNA TGTGCCAGCCTAGGAGGGTTCAACACCGGGGAGCTGTTTTTT. Protein: CASLGGFNTGELFF.

The chain carries TRBV6-1 and TRBJ2-7; perhaps D is TRBD1 or TRBD2 (5 bases each). V was shortened by 6 bases and J by 3 bases, with 18 bases between the two germline ends. The CDR3 totals 15 residues. CDR1 is MNHNS and CDR2 is SASEGT in the germline V gene. The CDR3 nucleotides are TGTGCCAGCAGCGGCCGGGACGCATTAAGCTACGAGCAGTACTTC. It encodes CASSGRDALSYEQYF.

The rearrangement links TRBV19 to TRBJ2-2; D is unresolved. Trimming shortened V by 5 bases and J by 2 bases, and 12 bases separated the two germline ends. Germline assignment: CDR1 LNHDA and CDR2 SQIVND (reference sequence). There are 15 residues in the CDR3. This CDR3 reads CASSVRVSNTGELFF. CDR3 coding DNA: TGTGCCAGTAGTGTCCGGGTGTCAAACACCGGGGAGCTGTTTTTT.

The rearrangement joins TRBV30 to TRBJ1-2; no firm D call. The V end was cut by 3 bases, the J end by 2 bases, with 4 bases between. CDR1 is GTSNPN and CDR2 is SVGIG in the germline V gene (reference sequence). CDR3 length: 11 amino acids. The CDR3 DNA is TGTGCCTGGAGGCAGAACTATGGCTACACCTTC. Protein sequence: CAWRQNYGYTF.

The chain is built from TRBV4-1 and TRBJ1-1; D is perhaps TRBD1 (5 bases). The CDR3 is 15 residues long. V dropped 2 bases and J dropped 3 bases, with 13 bases sitting between them. CDR1 is MGHRA and CDR2 is YSYEKL in the germline V gene. The DNA for the CDR3 is TGCGCCAGCAGCCAAAACGAGGGGAAGGACACTGAAGCTTTCTTT. Protein: CASSQNEGKDTEAFF.

The chain has TRBV28 and TRBJ2-2; 8 positions agree with TRBD2. V lost 4 bases to trimming and J lost 1 base; unmatched junction nucleotides: 5. From germline, CDR1 is MDHEN and CDR2 SYDVKM. The CDR3 consists of 16 residues. CDR3 nucleotide sequence: TGTGCCAGCAGTTATTTGAGCGGGGGGAACACCGGGGAGCTGTTTTTT. Translated: CASSYLSGGNTGELFF.

The rearrangement links TRBV28 to TRBJ1-2; the D is unclear. This CDR3 spans 11 amino acids. CDR1 and CDR2 (germline): MDHEN, SYDVKM. Trimming left V 9 bases short and J 5 bases short, with 10 bases between. CDR3 coding DNA: TGTGCCAGGAACATGAGGTATGGCTACACCTTC. Its protein is CARNMRYGYTF.

The chain has TRBV29-1 and TRBJ2-7, with D possibly being TRBD1 (5 bases). The CDR3 is 14 amino acids. With 6 bases removed from V and 2 bases from J, the gap between germline ends came to 17 bases. Germline-derived CDR1 and CDR2 are SQVTM and ANQGSEA. The CDR3 here is CSVLTVKDPYEQYF. CDR3 DNA sequence: TGCAGCGTCTTGACAGTCAAGGATCCCTACGAGCAGTACTTC.